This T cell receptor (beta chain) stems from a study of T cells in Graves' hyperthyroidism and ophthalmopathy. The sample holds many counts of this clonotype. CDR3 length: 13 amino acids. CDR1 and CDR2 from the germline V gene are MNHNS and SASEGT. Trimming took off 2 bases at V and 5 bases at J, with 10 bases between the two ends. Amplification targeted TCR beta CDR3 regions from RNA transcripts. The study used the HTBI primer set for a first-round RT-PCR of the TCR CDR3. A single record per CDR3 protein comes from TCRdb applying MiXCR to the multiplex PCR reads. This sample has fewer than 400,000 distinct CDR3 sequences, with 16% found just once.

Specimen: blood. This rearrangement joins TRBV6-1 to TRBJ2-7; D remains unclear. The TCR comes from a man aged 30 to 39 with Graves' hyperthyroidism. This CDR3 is CASSEFPGNEQYF. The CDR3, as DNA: TGTGCCAGCAGTGAATTTCCGGGCAACGAGCAGTACTTC.